The 24 T cell receptor beta chains reported below all come from one sample, sequenced in a study of cytomegalovirus exposure and HLA in healthy donors. It was with 60 Vbeta and 13 Jbeta primers that the PCR ran. Assay used: immunoSEQ multiplex PCR; TCRdb lists only in-frame clones, some missing. The sample has fewer than 200,000 clones; around four fifths are singletons. The sample taken for sequencing was PBMCs. The receptors derive from a male donor in good health and CMV-seropositive.

V usage is TRBV28 and J usage is TRBJ1-2; D is unresolved. The CDR3 is made up of 18 amino acids. Germline V gene lookup returns CDR1 MDHEN and CDR2 SYDVKM. With 1 base removed from V and 2 bases from J, the gap between germline ends came to 20 bases. CDR3 in DNA: TGTGCCAGCAGTTTATTATATGGAGGCAGGTCGGGGAACTATGGCTACACCTTC. Translated: CASSLLYGGRSGNYGYTF.

In the case of this clone: Relative to the germline gene, one junction end is altered; a read error may explain this. The chain carries TRBV7-9 and TRBJ2-4; tentative D call: TRBD1 (5 bases). CDR1 SEHNR and CDR2 FQNEAQ come from the germline V gene (reference sequence). The CDR3 is made up of 14 amino acids. The CDR3 region has the DNA TGTTCCAGCAGCTTAGGGGAAAGGGGAAACATTCAGTACTTC. Residues: CSSSLGERGNIQYF.

The J gene is TRBJ2-7, the V gene TRBV6-1; TRBD1 aligns across 10 bases. This CDR3 has 17 residues. Germline V gene lookup returns CDR1 MNHNS and CDR2 SASEGT. J lost 4 bases, V lost 0 bases, and 9 bases had no gene match. Here the CDR3 reads CASSEAGTGVRIYEQYF. The CDR3, as DNA: TGTGCCAGCAGTGAAGCGGGGACAGGGGTCCGAATTTACGAGCAGTACTTC.

This chain joins TRBV12-5 and TRBJ1-6; 7 nucleotides line up with TRBD1. J was trimmed by 10 bases and V by 5 bases; bases with no gene match: 17. The CDR3 contains 17 residues. CDR1 is LGHNT, CDR2 FRNRAP, per germline. The CDR3 sequence is CASGLGGRGYPGSPLHF. CDR3 in DNA: TGTGCTAGTGGTCTAGGTGGCAGGGGGTACCCTGGCTCACCCCTCCACTTT.

The chain combines TRBV4-3 with TRBJ2-4; 12 positions match TRBD2. The CDR3 runs to 19 residues. CDR1 is LGHNA and CDR2 is YSLEER in the germline V gene. J lost 2 bases, V lost 4 bases, and 12 bases had no gene match. The CDR3 reads CASSPGLAGLLHTKNIQYF. For the CDR3, the DNA is TGCGCCAGCAGCCCCGGACTAGCGGGGCTCCTTCATACCAAAAACATTCAGTACTTC.

This clone showed up just a few times. The chain carries TRBV4-2 and TRBJ1-1; 7 bases map to TRBD1. V lost 0 bases and J lost 1; bases outside the gene matches: 5. The CDR3 consists of 16 residues. Germline V lookup: CDR1 LGHNA, CDR2 YNFKEQ. CDR3 bases: TGTGCCAGCAGCCAAGAAGGGGGCATAACGAACACTGAAGCTTTCTTT. Its protein is CASSQEGGITNTEAFF.

The V call is TRBV18, the J call TRBJ1-2; the match to TRBD1 covers 8 bases. With V trimmed by 6 bases and J by 7 bases, 13 bases remained unmatched. CDR3 size: 15 residues. Germline CDR1 and CDR2: KGHSH and LQKENI. The chain's CDR3 is CASSGSQGALGGYTF. The CDR3 nucleotides read TGTGCCAGCTCCGGTAGTCAGGGGGCGCTTGGTGGCTACACCTTC.

This chain connects TRBV9 to TRBJ2-3, with a weak D call TRBD2 (6 bases). The V and J ends lost 0 bases and 6 bases respectively, with 14 bases between them. Germline assignment: CDR1 SGDLS and CDR2 YYNGEE. CDR3 length: 15 amino acids. DNA for the CDR3: TGTGCCAGCAGCGTAGGGAGGGGTCTATGGGATACGCAGTATTTT. It specifies CASSVGRGLWDTQYF.

V and J are TRBV18 and TRBJ1-4, with D maybe TRBD1 (6 bases). The CDR3 extends over 15 amino acids. Germline V lookup: CDR1 KGHSH, CDR2 LQKENI. Trimming left V 4 bases short and J 4 bases short, with 13 bases between. CDR3 region: CASSLRQAHNEKLFF. For the CDR3, the DNA is TGTGCCAGCTCACTACGACAGGCGCATAATGAAAAACTGTTTTTT.

In regard to this clone: It may be a read error: a sequence one base away is much more abundant. V usage is TRBV7-9 and J usage is TRBJ2-3; D uncertain. This CDR3 spans 12 amino acids. V dropped 6 bases and J dropped 1 base, with 5 bases sitting between them. Germline values: CDR1 SEHNR, CDR2 FQNEAQ (reference sequence). CDR3 in DNA: TGTGCCAGCAGTCTAGGCACAGATACGCAGTATTTT. Protein product: CASSLGTDTQYF. Filled out from reference TRBV7-9 and TRBJ2-3, the complete variable domain reads DTGVSQNPRHKITKRGQNVTFRCDPISEHNRLYWYRQTLGQGPEFLTYFQNEAQLEKSRLLSDRFSAERPKGSFSTLEIQRTEQGDSAMYLCASSLGTDTQYFGPGTRLTVL.

V and J are TRBV15 and TRBJ1-1; tentatively, D is TRBD1 (5 bases). The CDR3 covers 16 residues. Germline lookup yields CDR1 LNHNV and CDR2 YYDKDF (reference sequence). Trimming took 2 bases from V and 7 from J, leaving 20 bases between them. CDR3 sequence reads: CATSRLRDAQEGEAFF. The CDR3 DNA is TGTGCCACCAGCAGACTCCGGGACGCCCAGGAGGGTGAAGCTTTCTTT.

In this sample, this clone turned up once. This chain connects TRBV29-1 to TRBJ2-1, with D maybe TRBD1 (6 bases). Germline assignment: CDR1 SQVTM and CDR2 ANQGSEA. V lost 7 bases to trimming and J lost 8 bases, with 18 bases between them. The CDR3 totals 13 residues. CDR3 DNA sequence: TGCAGCGCCAGCAAGAGACCAGGGGATGAGCAGTTCTTC. It encodes CSASKRPGDEQFF.

This rearrangement joins TRBV27 to TRBJ2-1; D possibly corresponds to TRBD1 (5 bases). The CDR3 extends over 13 amino acids. Germline-derived CDR1 and CDR2 are MNHEY and SMNVEV (reference sequence). The V gene lost 6 bases and the J gene lost 4 bases, with 10 bases spanning the gap. The CDR3 DNA sequence: TGTGCCAGCAGCTACGACAGATACAATGAGCAGTTCTTC. Protein sequence: CASSYDRYNEQFF.

This clone appeared a few times. The chain recombines TRBV2 with TRBJ1-2; TRBD1 matches 9 bases. CDR3 length equals 15 residues. V was clipped by 2 bases and J by 4 bases; unmatched bases: 5. CDR1 SNHLY and CDR2 FYNNEI come from the germline V gene. CDR3 residues: CASSETGGASYGYTF. CDR3 nucleotide sequence: TGTGCCAGCAGTGAAACAGGGGGCGCGAGCTATGGCTACACCTTC.

The genes are TRBV4-2 and TRBJ2-7; D may be TRBD1 (6 bases). The CDR3 consists of 13 residues. V gave up 4 bases and J gave up 5 bases, with 12 bases separating them. Germline CDR1 is LGHNA and CDR2 is YNFKEQ. For the CDR3, the DNA is TGTGCCAGCAGCCTCTTCAGGGGCAACGAGCAGTACTTC. Its protein is CASSLFRGNEQYF.

The rearrangement uses TRBV30 and TRBJ1-6; TRBD1 might be the D (5 bases). This CDR3 has 14 residues. Germline CDR1 reads GTSNPN; CDR2 reads SVGIG (reference sequence). V was shortened by 7 bases and J by 4 bases, with 14 bases between the two germline ends. CDR3 sequence: CASPGDFYNSPLHF. The CDR3 nucleotides read TGTGCCTCGCCCGGGGACTTTTATAATTCACCCCTCCACTTT.

The chain uses TRBV10-2 and TRBJ2-1; 15 positions match TRBD2. Trimming removed 5 bases from V and 9 bases from J; junction bases left unmatched: 8. From germline, CDR1 is WSHSY and CDR2 SAAADI. The CDR3 loop spans 16 amino acids. The CDR3 protein is CASSPGTSGGSSEQFF. CDR3 DNA sequence: TGCGCCAGCAGTCCCGGGACTAGCGGGGGGTCCAGTGAGCAGTTCTTC.

The V gene is TRBV15, the J gene TRBJ1-1; possibly TRBD1 for D (6 bases). Germline V gives CDR1 LNHNV, CDR2 YYDKDF (reference sequence). Trimming removed 11 bases at V and 2 bases at J, with 15 bases between. The CDR3 sequence is 13 residues long. The CDR3 loop reads CASSHRVNTEAFF. The CDR3 nucleotides read TGTGCCTCATCCCACAGGGTAAACACTGAAGCTTTCTTT.

V is TRBV29-1 and J is TRBJ2-1; D is unresolved. Trimming shortened V by 4 bases and J by 1 base, and 8 bases separated the two germline ends. The CDR3 runs 13 residues. Germline CDR1 and CDR2: SQVTM and ANQGSEA. As DNA, the CDR3 is TGCAGCGTTGTCCCCGGTTCCTACAATGAGCAGTTCTTC. This encodes CSVVPGSYNEQFF.

This chain joins TRBV4-1 and TRBJ1-2; D uncertain. This CDR3 has 15 amino acids. In germline, CDR1 is MGHRA, CDR2 YSYEKL. V shed 0 bases and J shed 4 bases, with 12 bases lying between them. As DNA, the CDR3 is TGCGCCAGCAGCCAAGATCGAGGACTGTCCTATGGCTACACCTTC. Translating it yields CASSQDRGLSYGYTF.

This chain joins TRBV5-4 and TRBJ2-7; 13 bases fit TRBD2. In germline, CDR1 is SGHNT, CDR2 YYREEE (reference sequence). J gave up 7 bases and V 1 base, and 14 bases lay outside the gene matches. The CDR3 runs to 18 residues. The CDR3 coding sequence is TGTGCCAGCAGCTTGAGGACTAGCGGGGGAGCCTGGGCAACTGAGCAGTACTTC. Encoded protein: CASSLRTSGGAWATEQYF. Variable domain in full (rest from reference TRBV5-4 and TRBJ2-7): ETGVTQSPTHLIKTRGQQVTLRCSSQSGHNTVSWYQQALGQGPQFIFQYYREEENGRGNFPPRFSGLQFPNYSSELNVNALELDDSALYLCASSLRTSGGAWATEQYFGPGTRLTVT.

The table lists this clone with a count of one. The V and J genes are TRBV7-2 and TRBJ2-2; D gene ambiguous. V lost 5 bases and J 0 bases, leaving 10 bases between the germline ends. The CDR3 consists of 15 residues. Germline V gene lookup returns CDR1 SGHTA and CDR2 FQGNSA. In nucleotides, the CDR3 is TGTGCCAGCAGCCCCTGGCCCACGAACACCGGGGAGCTGTTTTTT. Translating it yields CASSPWPTNTGELFF.

This clone was observed a few times. V usage is TRBV6-1 and J usage is TRBJ2-7, with TRBD1 matching over 8 bases. The CDR3 is 13 amino acids. V shed 3 bases and J 5 bases; nucleotides not matched to a gene: 3. Germline-derived CDR1 and CDR2 are MNHNS and SASEGT. CDR3 bases: TGTGCCAGCAGTGACGCAGGGGGCCACGAGCAGTACTTC. Amino acids: CASSDAGGHEQYF.

The chain employs TRBV5-1 and TRBJ2-5, with a weak D call TRBD2 (5 bases). Deletions cut 0 bases from V and 0 bases from J, with 9 bases between. The CDR3 loop spans 15 amino acids. Looked up from germline, CDR1 is SGHRS and CDR2 is YFSETQ. This CDR3 reads CASSLVGGYQETQYF. CDR3 nucleotides: TGCGCCAGCAGCTTGGTAGGCGGGTACCAAGAGACCCAGTACTTC.